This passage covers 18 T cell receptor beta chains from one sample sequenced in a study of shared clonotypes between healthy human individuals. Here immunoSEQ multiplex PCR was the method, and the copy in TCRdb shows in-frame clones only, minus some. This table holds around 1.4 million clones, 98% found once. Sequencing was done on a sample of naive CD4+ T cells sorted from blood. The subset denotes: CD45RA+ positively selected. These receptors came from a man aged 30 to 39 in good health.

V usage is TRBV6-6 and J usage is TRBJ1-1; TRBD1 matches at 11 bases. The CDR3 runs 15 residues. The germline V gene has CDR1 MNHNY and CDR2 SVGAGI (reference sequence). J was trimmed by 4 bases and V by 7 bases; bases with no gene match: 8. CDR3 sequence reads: CASTHRDRGVTEAFF. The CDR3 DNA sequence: TGTGCCAGCACCCACCGGGACAGGGGGGTCACTGAAGCTTTCTTT.

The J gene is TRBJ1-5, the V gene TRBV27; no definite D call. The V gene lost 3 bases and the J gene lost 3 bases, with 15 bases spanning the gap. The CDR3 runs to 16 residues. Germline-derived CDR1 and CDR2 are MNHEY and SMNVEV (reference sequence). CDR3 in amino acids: CASSFPMDWHNQPQHF. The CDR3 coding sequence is TGTGCCAGCAGTTTTCCAATGGACTGGCACAATCAGCCCCAGCATTTT.

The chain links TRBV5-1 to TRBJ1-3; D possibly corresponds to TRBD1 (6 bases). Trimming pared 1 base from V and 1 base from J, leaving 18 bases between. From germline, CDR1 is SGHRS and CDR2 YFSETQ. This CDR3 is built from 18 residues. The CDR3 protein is CASSLPTAGGTSGNTIYF. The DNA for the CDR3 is TGCGCCAGCAGCTTGCCCACGGCGGGGGGCACGTCTGGAAACACCATATATTTT.

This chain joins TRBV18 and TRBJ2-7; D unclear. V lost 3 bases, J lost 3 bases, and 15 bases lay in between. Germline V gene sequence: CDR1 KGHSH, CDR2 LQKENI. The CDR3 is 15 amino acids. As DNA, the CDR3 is TGTGCCAGCTCACCGGGGAAAATACAAGGCTACGAGCAGTACTTC. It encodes CASSPGKIQGYEQYF.

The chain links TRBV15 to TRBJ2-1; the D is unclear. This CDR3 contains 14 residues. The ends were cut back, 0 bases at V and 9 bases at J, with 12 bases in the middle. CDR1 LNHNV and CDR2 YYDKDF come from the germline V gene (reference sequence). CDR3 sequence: CATSRDWPRSEQFF. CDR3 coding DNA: TGTGCCACCAGCAGAGATTGGCCTAGGAGTGAGCAGTTCTTC.

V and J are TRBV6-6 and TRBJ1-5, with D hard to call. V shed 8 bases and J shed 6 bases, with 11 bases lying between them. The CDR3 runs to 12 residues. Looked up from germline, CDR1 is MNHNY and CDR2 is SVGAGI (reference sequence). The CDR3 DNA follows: TGTGCCAGCGGAGACTATGGTCAGCCCCAGCATTTT. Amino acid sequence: CASGDYGQPQHF.

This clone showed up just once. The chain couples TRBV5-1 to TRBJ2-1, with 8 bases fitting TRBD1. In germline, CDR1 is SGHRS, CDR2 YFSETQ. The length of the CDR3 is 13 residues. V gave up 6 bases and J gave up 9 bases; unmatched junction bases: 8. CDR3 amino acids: CASMDDRGGEQFF. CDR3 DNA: TGCGCCAGCATGGATGACAGGGGAGGTGAGCAGTTCTTC.

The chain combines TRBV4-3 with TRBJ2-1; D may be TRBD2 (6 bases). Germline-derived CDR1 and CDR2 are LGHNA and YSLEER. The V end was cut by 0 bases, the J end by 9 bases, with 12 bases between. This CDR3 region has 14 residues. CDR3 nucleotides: TGCGCCAGCAGCCAAGAGGGGAGGTCCTCTGAGCAGTTCTTC. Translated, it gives CASSQEGRSSEQFF.

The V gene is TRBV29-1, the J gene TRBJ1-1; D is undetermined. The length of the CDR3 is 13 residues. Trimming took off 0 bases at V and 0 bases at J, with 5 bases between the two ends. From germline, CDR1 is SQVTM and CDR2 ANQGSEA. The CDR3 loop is CSVEDQVNTEAFF. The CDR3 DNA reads TGCAGCGTTGAAGATCAGGTGAACACTGAAGCTTTCTTT.

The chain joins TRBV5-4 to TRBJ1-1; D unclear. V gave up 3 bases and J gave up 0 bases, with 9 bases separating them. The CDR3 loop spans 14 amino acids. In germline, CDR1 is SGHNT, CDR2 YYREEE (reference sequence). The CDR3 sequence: CASSSQTVNTEAFF. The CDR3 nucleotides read TGTGCCAGCAGCTCCCAGACTGTGAACACTGAAGCTTTCTTT.

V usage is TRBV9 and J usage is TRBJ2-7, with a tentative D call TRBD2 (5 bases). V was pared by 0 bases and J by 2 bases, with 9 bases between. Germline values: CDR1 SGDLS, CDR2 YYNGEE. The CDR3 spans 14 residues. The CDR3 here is CASSVDVGAYEQYF. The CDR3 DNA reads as TGTGCCAGCAGCGTAGATGTGGGAGCCTACGAGCAGTACTTC.

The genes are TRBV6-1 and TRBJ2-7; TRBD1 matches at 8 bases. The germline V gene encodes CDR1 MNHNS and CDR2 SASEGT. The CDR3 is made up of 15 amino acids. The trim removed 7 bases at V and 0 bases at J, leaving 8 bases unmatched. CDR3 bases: TGTGCCAGCACCAAGGACAGGGCCCTCTCCTACGAGCAGTACTTC. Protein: CASTKDRALSYEQYF.

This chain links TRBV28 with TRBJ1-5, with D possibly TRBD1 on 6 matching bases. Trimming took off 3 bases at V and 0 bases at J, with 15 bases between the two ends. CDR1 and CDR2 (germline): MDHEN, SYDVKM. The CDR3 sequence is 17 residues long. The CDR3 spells CASSFSRGFHSNQPQHF. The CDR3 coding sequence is TGTGCCAGCAGTTTCTCGAGGGGGTTTCATAGCAATCAGCCCCAGCATTTT.

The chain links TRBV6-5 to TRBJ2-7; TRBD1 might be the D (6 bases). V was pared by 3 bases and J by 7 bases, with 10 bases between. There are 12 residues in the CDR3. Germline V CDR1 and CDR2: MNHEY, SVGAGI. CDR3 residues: CASSYGDMEQYF. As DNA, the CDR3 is TGTGCCAGCAGTTATGGGGACATGGAGCAGTACTTC.

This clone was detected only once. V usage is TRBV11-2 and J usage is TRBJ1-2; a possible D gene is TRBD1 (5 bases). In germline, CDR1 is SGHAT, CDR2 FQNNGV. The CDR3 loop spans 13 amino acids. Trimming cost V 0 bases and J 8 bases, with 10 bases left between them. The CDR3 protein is CASSLEWGVGYTF. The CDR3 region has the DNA TGTGCCAGCAGCTTAGAGTGGGGGGTCGGCTACACCTTC.

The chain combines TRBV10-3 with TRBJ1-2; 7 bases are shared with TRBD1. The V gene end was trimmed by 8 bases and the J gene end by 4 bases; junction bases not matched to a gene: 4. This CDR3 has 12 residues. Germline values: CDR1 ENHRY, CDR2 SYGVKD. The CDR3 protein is CAIQTGIYGYTF. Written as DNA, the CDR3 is TGTGCCATCCAGACAGGGATCTATGGCTACACCTTC.

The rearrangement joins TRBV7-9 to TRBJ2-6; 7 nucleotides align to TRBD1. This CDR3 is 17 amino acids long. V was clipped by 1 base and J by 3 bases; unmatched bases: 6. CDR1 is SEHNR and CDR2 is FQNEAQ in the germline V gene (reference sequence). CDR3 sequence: CASSLGSRGYGANVLTF. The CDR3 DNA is TGTGCCAGCAGCTTAGGCTCCAGGGGGTATGGGGCCAACGTCCTGACTTTC.

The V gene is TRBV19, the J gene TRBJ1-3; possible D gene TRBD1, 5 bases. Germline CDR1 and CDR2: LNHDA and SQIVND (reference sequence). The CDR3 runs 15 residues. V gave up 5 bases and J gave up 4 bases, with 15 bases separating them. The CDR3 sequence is CASSGGVLAGNTIYF. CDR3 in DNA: TGTGCCAGTAGTGGAGGGGTGCTCGCCGGAAACACCATATATTTT.